Listed below are T cell receptor beta chains from one sample, sequenced in a study of T cells after yellow fever vaccination. One entry per CDR3 protein results from TCRdb running MiXCR on the 5' RACE reads. The sample records hundreds of thousands of distinct CDR3 sequences, 7.5% to 9% being singletons. The sample here was PBMCs, taken on the day of the first yellow fever vaccination. The receptors here all came from a man in his late teens or twenties who received the YFV17D yellow fever vaccine. Each CDR3 is given with its conserved first and last residue. D genes are given only for firm matches. Only part of the rows carry a size: once, few, many, or a class if the clone is expanded.

TRBJ2-1	14	many	TRBV2	.	TGTGCCAGCAGGCCGGGACACCTCAACAATGAGCAGTTCTTC	CASRPGHLNNEQFF
TRBJ2-3	10	few	TRBV20-1	.	TGCAGTGCTGAAATGTATACGCAGTATTTT	CSAEMYTQYF
TRBJ2-3	15	.	TRBV6-2/TRBV6-3	.	TGTGCCAGCAGGCCCTGGGGGGTTCGCCCAGATACGCAGTATTTT	CASRPWGVRPDTQYF
TRBJ1-1	13	.	TRBV25-1	TRBD1	TGTGCCAGTGACGGACAGGGAGGAGCTGAAGCTTTCTTT	CASDGQGGAEAFF
TRBJ1-5	16	.	TRBV6-1	.	TGTGCCAGCAGTCCCCGAGGAGGGTGGGCTAATCAGCCCCAGCATTTT	CASSPRGGWANQPQHF
TRBJ1-2	11	.	TRBV5-6	.	TGTGCCAGCAGCCACAGCTATGGCTACACCTTC	CASSHSYGYTF
TRBJ2-1	15	many	TRBV6-2/TRBV6-3	.	TGTGCCAGCAGCCAACAGGAACGACCAGCGGGTGAGCAGTTCTTC	CASSQQERPAGEQFF
TRBJ2-7	14	few	TRBV19	TRBD2	TGTGCCAGTAGTTCACGACGGGGGGCCTACGAGCAGTACTTC	CASSSRRGAYEQYF
TRBJ2-2	16	.	TRBV6-1	TRBD1	TGTGCCAGCAGTCCTTTTGACAGGGGAGGAACCGGGGAGCTGTTTTTT	CASSPFDRGGTGELFF
TRBJ1-1	13	.	TRBV7-8	.	TGTGCCAGCAGCTTGATGCACAACACTGAAGCTTTCTTT	CASSLMHNTEAFF
TRBJ2-3	16	many	TRBV5-1	TRBD1	TGCGCCAGCAGCTCCATGTCCCACAGGGGAGAAGATACGCAGTATTTT	CASSSMSHRGEDTQYF
TRBJ1-4	17	.	TRBV7-8	.	TGTGCCAGCAGCCGGTACTCAAAGGCGGGGGAGATTGAAAAACTGTTTTTT	CASSRYSKAGEIEKLFF
TRBJ2-7	14	few	TRBV20-1	.	TGCAGTGCTAGGGCCCGACTAGTATCCTACGAGCAGTACTTC	CSARARLVSYEQYF
TRBJ1-4	18	many	TRBV4-1	.	TGCGCCAGCAGCCAGGGGCCCGGTAGGAGTGCAACTAATGAAAAACTGTTTTTT	CASSQGPGRSATNEKLFF
TRBJ2-2	16	.	TRBV23-1	TRBD1	TGCGCCAGCAGTCTCCCGGGACAGGCCCCCACCGGGGAGCTGTTTTTT	CASSLPGQAPTGELFF
TRBJ2-3	14	few	TRBV5-6	TRBD1	TGTGCCAGCAGAAAAGAAGGACAGGACGTTAGGGTCACCTTT	CASRKEGQDVRVTF